The 23 T cell receptor beta chains below were found in one sample sequenced in a study of shared T cell receptors in the human thymus. The table came from immunoSEQ multiplex PCR; TCRdb's copy has only in-frame clones and leaves some out. The table includes approximately 730,000 clones, roughly 85% detected once. This same sample was also taken into another study, of human thymus T cells.

Sequencing was done on a sample of thymocytes. These receptors were obtained from a girl in the first two years of life with a congenital heart defect.

This clone was picked up one time. V and J are TRBV5-1 and TRBJ2-7; D remains ambiguous. This CDR3 has 14 amino acids. Germline CDR1 SGHRS, CDR2 YFSETQ. Trimming removed 0 bases from V and 6 bases from J, with 13 bases in between. DNA for the CDR3: TGCGCCAGCAGCTTGGCGACTGGCGTTCGCGAGCAGTACTTC. This encodes CASSLATGVREQYF.

This clone was found once. J is TRBJ1-2 and V is TRBV27; 11 positions match TRBD1. With 6 bases clipped from V and 2 bases from J, the junction kept 14 bases outside the gene matches. This CDR3 is built from 18 residues. CDR1 is MNHEY, CDR2 SMNVEV, per germline (reference sequence). The CDR3: CASRTKSRDRGGNYGYTF. The CDR3 DNA is TGTGCCAGCAGGACCAAATCCCGGGACAGGGGGGGGAACTATGGCTACACCTTC.

V is TRBV7-9 and J is TRBJ1-1, with D tentatively TRBD1 (6 bases). Germline values: CDR1 SEHNR, CDR2 FQNEAQ (reference sequence). Trimming removed 5 bases from V and 1 base from J, with 14 bases in between. The CDR3 has 15 residues. The CDR3 DNA follows: TGTGCCAGCAGCCCCACACAGGGCTGGAACACTGAAGCTTTCTTT. This sequence encodes CASSPTQGWNTEAFF.

The chain combines TRBV6-1 with TRBJ1-5, with D perhaps matching TRBD1 (5 bases). The V end was cut by 3 bases, the J end by 7 bases, with 13 bases between. There are 14 residues in the CDR3. Germline V lookup: CDR1 MNHNS, CDR2 SASEGT. Here the CDR3 reads CASSDRVGEQPQHF. CDR3 coding DNA: TGTGCCAGCAGTGATCGGGTAGGGGAACAGCCCCAGCATTTT.

The rearrangement links TRBV5-5 to TRBJ1-2; D unresolved. This CDR3 comprises 13 residues. Germline V gene sequence: CDR1 SGHKS, CDR2 YYEKEE (reference sequence). The ends were cut back, 3 bases at V and 7 bases at J, with 13 bases in the middle. In nucleotides, the CDR3 is TGTGCCAGCAGCTCGGAGTCCGGTAGTGGCTACACCTTC. It specifies CASSSESGSGYTF.

The CDR3 region has the DNA TGCGCCAGCAGCCAAGACCTCGGACAGGGTAGAACCGGGGAGCTGTTTTTT. Translating it yields CASSQDLGQGRTGELFF. V and J are TRBV4-3 and TRBJ2-2, with 8 bases fitting TRBD1. The V and J ends lost 0 bases and 5 bases, in that order; junction bases with no gene match: 8. Germline CDR1 is LGHNA and CDR2 is YSLEER. The CDR3 is made up of 17 amino acids.

This chain uses TRBV14 with TRBJ1-2, with a possible D match to TRBD1 (6 bases). V lost 4 bases and J lost 5, with 8 bases in between. Germline V gene data show CDR1 as SGHDN and CDR2 as FVKESK. The CDR3 sequence is 12 residues long. CDR3 in DNA: TGTGCCAGCAGCCCCACAGGGTATGGCTACACCTTC. Translation gives CASSPTGYGYTF. Full variable domain (outside the CDR3, taken from reference TRBV14 and TRBJ1-2): EAGVTQFPSHSVIEKGQTVTLRCDPISGHDNLYWYRRVMGKEIKFLLHFVKESKQDESGMPNNRFLAERTGGTYSTLKVQPAELEDSGVYFCASSPTGYGYTFGSGTRLTVV.

This CDR3 reads CASSSPGTSGGAEETQYF. CDR3 bases: TGTGCCAGCAGCTCGCCAGGGACTAGCGGGGGGGCGGAGGAGACCCAGTACTTC. The rearrangement joins TRBV7-2 to TRBJ2-5, with TRBD2 matching over 16 bases. J gave up 5 bases and V 4 bases, and 10 bases lay outside the gene matches. The CDR3 totals 18 residues. Germline lookup yields CDR1 SGHTA and CDR2 FQGNSA.

The CDR3 spells CASSERRGGAGEKLFF. The CDR3 nucleotides are TGTGCCAGCAGTGAAAGGCGGGGGGGCGCGGGCGAAAAACTGTTTTTT. The chain joins TRBV2 to TRBJ1-4; D may be TRBD1 (6 bases). V shed 2 bases and J shed 8 bases, with 18 bases lying between them. The germline CDR1 and CDR2 sequences are SNHLY and FYNNEI. This CDR3 is built from 16 residues.

The chain combines TRBV4-1 with TRBJ2-1; 10 bases match TRBD2. CDR3 size: 18 residues. Losses at the gene ends were 0 bases for V and 0 bases for J; bases not matched to a gene: 5. Germline V gene lookup returns CDR1 MGHRA and CDR2 YSYEKL. As DNA, the CDR3 is TGCGCCAGCAGCCAAGACCTAGCGGGGGCTAGCTCCTACAATGAGCAGTTCTTC. It is translated as CASSQDLAGASSYNEQFF.

The rearrangement uses TRBV10-3 and TRBJ2-3; TRBD1 might be the D (6 bases). This CDR3 comprises 20 residues. The germline gives CDR1 ENHRY, CDR2 SYGVKD. Between the trimmed V and J ends, which lost 4 bases and 3 bases, there was a span of 29 bases. The CDR3 DNA reads TGTGCCATCAGTGGGATTAGACAGGCCCCGCAGTGTGGGGTGACAGATACGCAGTATTTT. Translating it yields CAISGIRQAPQCGVTDTQYF.

The V gene is TRBV10-3, the J gene TRBJ1-5, with D maybe TRBD1 (6 bases). This CDR3 comprises 14 residues. Germline values: CDR1 ENHRY, CDR2 SYGVKD. V was cut by 3 bases and J by 4 bases, with 10 bases left in between. The CDR3 sequence is CAISEFRGNQPQHF. The CDR3 DNA sequence: TGTGCCATCAGTGAATTCAGGGGAAATCAGCCCCAGCATTTT.

This chain joins TRBV10-3 and TRBJ1-2, with TRBD1 matching 9 bases. Germline assignment: CDR1 ENHRY and CDR2 SYGVKD. CDR3 length: 15 residues. V lost 0 bases and J lost 6; bases outside the gene matches: 5. The CDR3 sequence: CAISESRGQGDGYTF. DNA of the CDR3: TGTGCCATCAGTGAGTCGAGGGGACAGGGAGATGGCTACACCTTC.

The V call is TRBV5-4, the J call TRBJ1-1, with D hard to call. Between the trimmed V and J ends, which lost 5 bases and 0 bases, there was a span of 14 bases. Germline values: CDR1 SGHNT, CDR2 YYREEE (reference sequence). The CDR3 covers 15 residues. The CDR3 DNA sequence: TGTGCCAGCAGGAGGATCGGTGAAGTGAACACTGAAGCTTTCTTT. Protein sequence: CASRRIGEVNTEAFF. Filled out from reference TRBV5-4 and TRBJ1-1, the complete variable domain reads ETGVTQSPTHLIKTRGQQVTLRCSSQSGHNTVSWYQQALGQGPQFIFQYYREEENGRGNFPPRFSGLQFPNYSSELNVNALELDDSALYLCASRRIGEVNTEAFFGQGTRLTVV.

The chain couples TRBV28 to TRBJ2-3; the D gene is possibly TRBD1 (6 bases). This CDR3 is 15 amino acids long. Deletions cut 6 bases from V and 4 bases from J, with 17 bases between. The germline V gene has CDR1 MDHEN and CDR2 SYDVKM. DNA for the CDR3: TGTGCCAGCAGCCCCTGGGGGCCGAATTCAGATACGCAGTATTTT. It yields the protein CASSPWGPNSDTQYF.

The gene calls are TRBV28 and TRBJ2-1, with 9 nucleotides matching TRBD1. Germline V gene lookup returns CDR1 MDHEN and CDR2 SYDVKM. This CDR3 spans 12 amino acids. V gave up 8 bases and J gave up 8 bases; unmatched junction bases: 4. The CDR3 loop reads CASGTGYYEQFF. The CDR3, as DNA: TGTGCCAGCGGGACAGGGTACTATGAGCAGTTCTTC.

This clone has a handful of counts. The V gene is TRBV19, the J gene TRBJ1-4, with D possibly being TRBD1 (5 bases). Germline CDR1 LNHDA, CDR2 SQIVND (reference sequence). This CDR3 is 12 amino acids long. The ends were cut back, 4 bases at V and 7 bases at J, with 7 bases in the middle. The CDR3 region is CASSRQTEKLFF. The CDR3 DNA is TGTGCCAGTAGTAGACAGACTGAAAAACTGTTTTTT.

The chain carries TRBV2 and TRBJ2-5; D gene ambiguous. This CDR3 region has 14 residues. Deletions cut 5 bases from V and 1 base from J, with 11 bases between. CDR1 is SNHLY, CDR2 FYNNEI, per germline. The CDR3 reads CASSRDSLQETQYF. The DNA for the CDR3 is TGTGCCAGCAGTAGAGATTCCCTCCAAGAGACCCAGTACTTC.

The chain employs TRBV5-1 and TRBJ2-7; possible D gene TRBD2, 6 bases. This CDR3 is 13 amino acids long. V lost 5 bases and J 6 bases, leaving 15 bases between the germline ends. Germline loops: CDR1 SGHRS, CDR2 YFSETQ. CDR3 loop: CASRRGFRCEQYF. CDR3 coding DNA: TGCGCCAGCAGACGGGGGTTCAGATGCGAGCAGTACTTC.

The chain couples TRBV7-9 to TRBJ1-1; 7 positions agree with TRBD1. CDR3 length: 14 residues. The V segment lost 6 bases and the J segment 5 bases; nucleotides outside the gene matches: 9. Looked up from germline, CDR1 is SEHNR and CDR2 is FQNEAQ (reference sequence). The CDR3 bases are TGTGCCAGCAGAGAGGGACAGACTATAACTGAAGCTTTCTTT. This gives the protein CASREGQTITEAFF.

The V gene is TRBV10-3, the J gene TRBJ2-7, with D possibly being TRBD2 (5 bases). The germline V gene encodes CDR1 ENHRY and CDR2 SYGVKD. Trimming cost V 5 bases and J 6 bases, with 17 bases left between them. The CDR3 is 14 residues long. CDR3: CAISSNAEAGEQYF. In DNA, the CDR3 is TGTGCCATCAGTTCCAACGCGGAGGCTGGCGAGCAGTACTTC.

This chain links TRBV6-5 with TRBJ1-1; 7 bases agree with TRBD1. This CDR3 contains 15 residues. Germline V CDR1 and CDR2: MNHEY, SVGAGI. Losses at the gene ends were 0 bases for V and 3 bases for J; bases not matched to a gene: 4. The CDR3 nucleotides read TGTGCCAGCAGTTACTCGGGGCAGGGGGACACTGAAGCTTTCTTT. It is translated as CASSYSGQGDTEAFF.

The V and J genes are TRBV4-3 and TRBJ2-3; D unresolved. The CDR3 has 17 amino acids. Per the germline V gene, CDR1 is LGHNA and CDR2 is YSLEER. Trimming took off 0 bases at V and 2 bases at J, with 15 bases between the two ends. CDR3 sequence: CASSQDLSHSLTDTQYF. The CDR3, as DNA: TGCGCCAGCAGCCAAGATCTCTCCCACAGCCTCACAGATACGCAGTATTTT.